Presented here are 23 T cell receptor beta chains from one specimen sequenced in a study of T-cell memory formation after mild COVID-19. Each CDR3 protein is one row after TCRdb ran MiXCR on the 5' RACE reads. The table records around 530,000 distinct CDR3 sequences, less than 25% of them present only once. Sequencing input: PBMCs or a T cell subset sorted from them (not recorded which). The source is an adult woman who had mild COVID-19 (a few samples of this study predate the infection). Cell type and time point are not known.

The chain joins TRBV4-3 to TRBJ2-6, with 9 bases fitting TRBD1. In germline, CDR1 is LGHNA, CDR2 YSLEER. The CDR3 runs to 19 residues. V shed 0 bases, J shed 0 bases, and the junction held 6 bases outside the gene matches. CDR3: CASSQDGTGITSGANVLTF. CDR3 nucleotide sequence: TGCGCCAGCAGCCAAGACGGGACAGGGATTACCTCTGGGGCCAACGTCCTGACTTTC.

V is TRBV11-2 and J is TRBJ2-2, with a possible D match to TRBD2 (6 bases). The CDR3 spans 16 residues. The germline V gene encodes CDR1 SGHAT and CDR2 FQNNGV. The ends were cut back, 5 bases at V and 0 bases at J, with 13 bases in the middle. The CDR3 loop reads CASSTVAGPNTGELFF. The CDR3 DNA is TGTGCCAGCAGCACAGTGGCGGGACCGAACACCGGGGAGCTGTTTTTT.

The table lists this clonotype with a few counts. The chain uses TRBV5-6 and TRBJ1-3; maybe TRBD1 (5 bases). Germline CDR1 SGHDT, CDR2 YYEEEE. This CDR3 comprises 15 residues. V lost 2 bases to trimming and J lost 4 bases, with 13 bases between them. CDR3 residues: CASSFYGTIGNTIYF. CDR3 sequence (DNA): TGTGCCAGCAGCTTCTACGGGACGATCGGAAACACCATATATTTT.

The V call is TRBV5-1, the J call TRBJ1-5, with 7 nucleotides matching TRBD1. CDR1 is SGHRS, CDR2 YFSETQ, per germline. The trim removed 7 bases at V and 8 bases at J, leaving 12 bases unmatched. The CDR3 length is 14 residues. CDR3 sequence reads: CASRPGGLTEPQHF. For the CDR3, the DNA is TGCGCCAGCCGCCCAGGGGGGCTTACGGAGCCCCAGCATTTT.

The rearrangement joins TRBV10-3 to TRBJ1-5; unclear D gene. The germline gives CDR1 ENHRY, CDR2 SYGVKD. V was shortened by 3 bases and J by 5 bases, with 2 bases between the two germline ends. The CDR3 contains 11 residues. The CDR3 spells CAISDDQPQHF. Written as DNA, the CDR3 is TGTGCCATCAGTGATGATCAGCCCCAGCATTTT.

This chain uses TRBV7-2 with TRBJ2-1; the D call may be TRBD1 or TRBD2 (6 bases each). Germline CDR1 and CDR2: SGHTA and FQGNSA. The CDR3 is 14 residues long. Trimming shortened V by 5 bases and J by 8 bases, and 16 bases separated the two germline ends. The CDR3 region is CASSIVTGADEQFF. Here the CDR3 DNA reads TGTGCCAGCAGCATCGTGACGGGGGCCGATGAGCAGTTCTTC.

This clonotype was picked up many times. V usage is TRBV4-2 and J usage is TRBJ2-2, with D perhaps being TRBD1 or TRBD2 (5 bases each). V was trimmed by 0 bases and J by 1 base, leaving 18 bases between them. Germline CDR1 reads LGHNA; CDR2 reads YNFKEQ. The CDR3 is 19 residues long. In DNA, the CDR3 is TGTGCCAGCAGCCAAGATGGGGCGTCGAGGGGAAGGAACACCGGGGAGCTGTTTTTT. Amino acid sequence: CASSQDGASRGRNTGELFF.

Only a few counts were recorded for this clonotype. The chain carries TRBV24-1 and TRBJ2-1, with no clear D. This CDR3 region has 15 residues. Germline V lookup: CDR1 KGHDR, CDR2 SFDVKD. Between the trimmed V and J ends, which lost 3 bases and 9 bases, there was a span of 17 bases. The CDR3 DNA reads TGTGCCACCAGTGATCCTCGGAAAGAGAAGGGTGAGCAGTTCTTC. Amino acids: CATSDPRKEKGEQFF.

J is TRBJ2-5 and V is TRBV6-5, with 13 bases identical to TRBD2. This CDR3 is built from 16 residues. Germline V gene sequence: CDR1 MNHEY, CDR2 SVGAGI. Unmatched junction bases numbered 7, after V lost 4 bases and J lost 5 bases. The CDR3 DNA is TGTGCCAGCAGTTCTTGGACTAGCGGGGGAGAGGAGACCCAGTACTTC. Translated, it gives CASSSWTSGGEETQYF.

This clonotype came up a few times. The chain joins TRBV5-5 to TRBJ2-3, with 9 bases that match TRBD1. The ends lost 1 base at V and 7 bases at J; junction bases unmatched: 10. This CDR3 spans 16 amino acids. The V gene's germline CDR1 is SGHKS and CDR2 YYEKEE (reference sequence). The CDR3 sequence is CASSLPGTGYQYTQYF. DNA of the CDR3: TGTGCCAGCAGCTTGCCCGGGACAGGGTACCAATATACGCAGTATTTT.

The V and J genes are TRBV11-3 and TRBJ2-6; D call uncertain. The ends were cut back, 1 base at V and 0 bases at J, with 7 bases in the middle. Germline V gene sequence: CDR1 SGHNT, CDR2 YENEEA. The CDR3 consists of 16 residues. The DNA for the CDR3 is TGTGCCAGCAGCTTAGGTCCGTTCTCTGGGGCCAACGTCCTGACTTTC. Its protein is CASSLGPFSGANVLTF. The full variable domain, its missing parts supplied by reference TRBV11-3 and TRBJ2-6, is EAGVVQSPRYKIIEKKQPVAFWCNPISGHNTLYWYLQNLGQGPELLIRYENEEAVDDSQLPKDRFSAERLKGVDSTLKIQPAELGDSAVYLCASSLGPFSGANVLTFGAGSRLTVL.

This clonotype was detected only a few times. The V gene is TRBV6-2 or TRBV6-3, the J gene TRBJ1-1; 9 positions match TRBD1. The CDR3 runs to 16 residues. V was pared by 6 bases and J by 6 bases, with 14 bases of the junction left unmatched. Germline assignment: CDR1 MNHEY and CDR2 SVGEGT. CDR3 sequence reads: CASRPSTGGIVAEAFF. As DNA, the CDR3 is TGTGCCAGCAGGCCGTCGACAGGGGGGATAGTCGCTGAAGCTTTCTTT.

This rearrangement joins TRBV2 to TRBJ1-2, with D maybe TRBD1 (6 bases). Germline-derived CDR1 and CDR2 are SNHLY and FYNNEI. The ends were cut back, 6 bases at V and 8 bases at J, with 13 bases in the middle. This CDR3 is built from 12 residues. The CDR3: CASSYTGSGYTF. The CDR3 region has the DNA TGTGCCAGCAGCTATACAGGGTCCGGCTACACCTTC. The whole variable domain, remainder taken from reference TRBV2 and TRBJ1-2, is EPEVTQTPSHQVTQMGQEVILRCVPISNHLYFYWYRQILGQKVEFLVSFYNNEISEKSEIFDDQFSVERPDGSNFTLKIRSTKLEDSAMYFCASSYTGSGYTFGSGTRLTVV.

This clonotype was counted only a few times. This chain uses TRBV3-1 with TRBJ2-1, with D uncertain. CDR1 is LGHDT, CDR2 YNNKEL, per germline (reference sequence). The CDR3 is made up of 12 amino acids. V was trimmed by 8 bases and J by 7 bases, leaving 12 bases between them. The CDR3 protein is CASALRHNEQFF. DNA of the CDR3: TGTGCCAGCGCCCTAAGACATAATGAGCAGTTCTTC.

The sample holds a few counts of this clonotype. This chain joins TRBV29-1 and TRBJ2-1; TRBD2 might be the D (5 bases). CDR1 is SQVTM and CDR2 is ANQGSEA in the germline V gene. Trimming left V 6 bases short and J 3 bases short, with 18 bases between. The CDR3 is 15 residues long. CDR3 protein: CSVEVEGWIYNEQFF. For the CDR3, the DNA is TGCAGCGTCGAGGTTGAGGGATGGATCTACAATGAGCAGTTCTTC.

The chain joins TRBV7-9 to TRBJ1-2; 10 bases fit TRBD1. The CDR3 is 15 residues long. CDR1 and CDR2 from the germline V gene are SEHNR and FQNEAQ (reference sequence). V trimming: 2 bases; J trimming: 1 base; junction bases outside the gene matches: 1. CDR3 nucleotides: TGTGCCAGCAGCTTAAGGGACAGGGGTAACTATGGCTACACCTTC. It translates to CASSLRDRGNYGYTF.

The V gene is TRBV3-1, the J gene TRBJ2-5, with D perhaps matching TRBD1 (9 bases). The V gene lost 0 bases and the J gene lost 0 bases, with 23 bases spanning the gap. The germline V gene has CDR1 LGHDT and CDR2 YNNKEL (reference sequence). The CDR3 extends over 20 amino acids. CDR3: CASSQDAQGARAGDQETQYF. The CDR3 DNA is TGTGCCAGCAGCCAAGATGCACAGGGGGCACGAGCGGGGGACCAAGAGACCCAGTACTTC.

In its sample, this clonotype was seen once. The CDR3 protein is CASSDRGRKDGYTF. The CDR3 coding sequence is TGTGCCAGCAGCGACAGGGGGCGAAAAGATGGCTACACCTTC. V and J are TRBV9 and TRBJ1-2; 9 bases match TRBD1. This CDR3 spans 14 amino acids. V was pared by 3 bases and J by 6 bases, with 6 bases of the junction left unmatched. Germline CDR1 SGDLS, CDR2 YYNGEE.

This clonotype was seen only a few times. V is TRBV20-1 and J is TRBJ2-1, with 13 bases fitting TRBD2. This CDR3 contains 14 residues. The V gene's germline CDR1 is DFQATT and CDR2 SNEGSKA (reference sequence). Trimming cost V 6 bases and J 7 bases; bases outside gene matches: 6. CDR3 in amino acids: CSAPRLAGGNEQFF. CDR3 in DNA: TGCAGTGCCCCCAGACTAGCGGGGGGAAATGAGCAGTTCTTC.

The chain employs TRBV12-3 or TRBV12-4 and TRBJ2-3, with 10 bases aligning to TRBD2. The length of the CDR3 is 12 residues. With V trimmed by 6 bases and J by 9 bases, 3 bases remained unmatched. CDR3 in amino acids: CASRGGLATQYF. CDR3 in DNA: TGTGCCAGCAGGGGGGGACTAGCGACGCAGTATTTT.

The chain links TRBV9 to TRBJ2-2, with D possibly matching TRBD1 (5 bases). V lost 1 base, J lost 2 bases, and 9 bases lay in between. CDR3 length: 15 residues. The germline CDR1 and CDR2 sequences are SGDLS and YYNGEE. This CDR3 is CASSVKGINTGELFF. DNA of the CDR3: TGTGCCAGCAGCGTAAAGGGGATTAACACCGGGGAGCTGTTTTTT.

The rearrangement uses TRBV5-1 and TRBJ1-1; D perhaps matches TRBD1 (5 bases). This CDR3 is 12 amino acids long. CDR1 and CDR2 (germline): SGHRS, YFSETQ. V lost 4 bases, J lost 7 bases, and 11 bases lay in between. The CDR3 nucleotides are TGCGCCAGCAGCCAAAGGGGCAGTGAAGCTTTCTTT. As protein: CASSQRGSEAFF.

The rearrangement links TRBV7-2 to TRBJ2-7; 16 bases match TRBD2. The CDR3 is made up of 17 amino acids. After removal of 5 bases from V and 1 base from J, the junction contained 5 bases not matched to a gene. The V gene's germline CDR1 is SGHTA and CDR2 FQGNSA. The CDR3 loop reads CASSPGLAGGISYEQYF. The DNA of the CDR3 is TGTGCCAGCAGCCCGGGACTAGCGGGAGGGATATCCTACGAGCAGTACTTC.